This T cell receptor (beta chain) was retrieved from a study of technical replicates of blood from a few donors. This CDR3 has 13 residues. The V and J ends lost 7 bases and 4 bases respectively, with 13 bases between them. Germline V gives CDR1 MNHEY, CDR2 SVGAGI. The table came from immunoSEQ multiplex PCR; TCRdb's copy has only in-frame clones and leaves some out. The sample records 79,000 or so clones, 93% being singletons. The source is a human donor in good health. J is TRBJ1-2 and V is TRBV6-5; D unresolved. The specimen was T cells isolated from PBMCs. The CDR3 protein is CASIRSGTYGYTF. The CDR3 nucleotides are TGTGCCAGCATCCGAAGCGGAACCTATGGCTACACCTTC.